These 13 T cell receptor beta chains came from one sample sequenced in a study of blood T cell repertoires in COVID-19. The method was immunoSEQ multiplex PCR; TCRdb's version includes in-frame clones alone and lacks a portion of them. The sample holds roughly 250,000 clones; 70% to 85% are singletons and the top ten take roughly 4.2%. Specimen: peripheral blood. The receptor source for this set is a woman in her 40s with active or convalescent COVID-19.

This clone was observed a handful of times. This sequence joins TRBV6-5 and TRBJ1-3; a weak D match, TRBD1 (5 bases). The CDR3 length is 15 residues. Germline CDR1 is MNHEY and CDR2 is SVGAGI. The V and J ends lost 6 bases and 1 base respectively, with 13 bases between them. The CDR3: CASRADSWSGNTIYF. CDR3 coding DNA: TGTGCCAGCAGAGCAGACAGCTGGTCTGGAAACACCATATATTTT.

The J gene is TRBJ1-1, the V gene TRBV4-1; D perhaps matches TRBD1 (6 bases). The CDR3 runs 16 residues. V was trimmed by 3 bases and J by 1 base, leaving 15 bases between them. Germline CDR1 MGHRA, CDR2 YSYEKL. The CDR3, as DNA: TGCGCCAGCAGCCATCTCGGCCGGGACAAGAACACTGAAGCTTTCTTT. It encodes CASSHLGRDKNTEAFF.

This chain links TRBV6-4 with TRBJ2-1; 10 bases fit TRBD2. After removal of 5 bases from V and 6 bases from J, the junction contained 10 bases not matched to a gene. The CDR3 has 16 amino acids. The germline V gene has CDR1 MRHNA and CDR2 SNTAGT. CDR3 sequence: CASSPEGSGGFNEQFF. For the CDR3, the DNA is TGTGCCAGCAGTCCCGAGGGTAGCGGGGGGTTCAATGAGCAGTTCTTC.

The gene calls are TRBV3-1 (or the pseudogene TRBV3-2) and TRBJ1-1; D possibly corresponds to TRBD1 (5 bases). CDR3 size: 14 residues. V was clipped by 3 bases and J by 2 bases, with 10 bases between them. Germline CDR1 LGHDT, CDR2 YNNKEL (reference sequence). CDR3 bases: TGTGCCAGCAGCCAGCAGGGTTTAAACACTGAAGCTTTCTTT. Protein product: CASSQQGLNTEAFF.

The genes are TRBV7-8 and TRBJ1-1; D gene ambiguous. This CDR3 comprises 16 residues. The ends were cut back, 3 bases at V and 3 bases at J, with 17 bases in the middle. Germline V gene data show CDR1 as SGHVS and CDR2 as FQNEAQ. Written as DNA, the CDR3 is TGTGCCAGCAGCTTGGTCGCAGCCAGTCGGGACACTGAAGCTTTCTTT. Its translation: CASSLVAASRDTEAFF.

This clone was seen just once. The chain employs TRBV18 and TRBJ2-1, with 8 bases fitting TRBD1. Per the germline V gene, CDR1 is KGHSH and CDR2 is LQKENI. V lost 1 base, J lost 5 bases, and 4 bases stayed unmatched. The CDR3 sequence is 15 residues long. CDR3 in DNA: TGTGCCAGCTCACCACGGGACAGGTACGACAATGAGCAGTTCTTC. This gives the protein CASSPRDRYDNEQFF.

Here the CDR3 reads CARRPLGGPYGYTF. In DNA form, the CDR3 reads TGCGCCCGCCGCCCCCTGGGGGGGCCCTATGGCTACACCTTC. The chain couples TRBV4-1 to TRBJ1-2; D is perhaps TRBD1 (6 bases). Germline CDR1 is MGHRA and CDR2 is YSYEKL. This CDR3 is built from 14 residues. V was cut by 11 bases and J by 4 bases, with 20 bases left in between.

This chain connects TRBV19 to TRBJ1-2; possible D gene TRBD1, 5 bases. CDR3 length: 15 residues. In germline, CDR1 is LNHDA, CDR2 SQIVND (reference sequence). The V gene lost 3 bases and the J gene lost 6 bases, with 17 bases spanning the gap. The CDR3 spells CASSIGVRGGDGYTF. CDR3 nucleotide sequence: TGTGCCAGTAGTATCGGGGTCCGGGGCGGGGATGGCTACACCTTC.

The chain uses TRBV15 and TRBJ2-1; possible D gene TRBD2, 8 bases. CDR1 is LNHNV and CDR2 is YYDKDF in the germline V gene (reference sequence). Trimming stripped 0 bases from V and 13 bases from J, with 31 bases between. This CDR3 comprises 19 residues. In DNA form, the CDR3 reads TGTGCCACCAGCAGAGAAAGGGGGCTGGGTTCTAGCGGGCACGTCATTCAGTTCTTC. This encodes CATSRERGLGSSGHVIQFF.

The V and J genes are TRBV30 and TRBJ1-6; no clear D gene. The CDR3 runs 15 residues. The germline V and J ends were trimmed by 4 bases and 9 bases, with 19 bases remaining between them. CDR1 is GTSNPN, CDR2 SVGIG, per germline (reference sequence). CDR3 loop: CAWIRKQTRGSPLHF. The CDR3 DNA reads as TGTGCCTGGATTAGGAAGCAGACGCGGGGTTCACCCCTCCACTTT.

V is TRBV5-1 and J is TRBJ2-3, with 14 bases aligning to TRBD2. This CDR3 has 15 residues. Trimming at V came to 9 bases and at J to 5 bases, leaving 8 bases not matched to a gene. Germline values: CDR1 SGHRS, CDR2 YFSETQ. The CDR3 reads CATTTSGGAQDTQYF. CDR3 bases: TGCGCCACCACGACTAGCGGGGGGGCCCAAGATACGCAGTATTTT.

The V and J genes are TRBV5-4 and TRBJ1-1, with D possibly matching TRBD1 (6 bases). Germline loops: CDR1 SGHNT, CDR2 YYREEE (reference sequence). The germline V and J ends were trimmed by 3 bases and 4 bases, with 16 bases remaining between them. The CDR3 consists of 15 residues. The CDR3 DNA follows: TGTGCCAGCAGCTCCGGGACAAATTCCTTCACTGAAGCTTTCTTT. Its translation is CASSSGTNSFTEAFF.

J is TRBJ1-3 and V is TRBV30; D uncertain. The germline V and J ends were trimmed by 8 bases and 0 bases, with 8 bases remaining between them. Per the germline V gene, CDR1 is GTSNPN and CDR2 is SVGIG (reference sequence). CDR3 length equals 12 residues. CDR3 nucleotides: TGTGCCCTACAGCTCTCTGGAAACACCATATATTTT. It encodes CALQLSGNTIYF.